This TCR beta chain derives from a study of OX40 agonist ivuxolimab in advanced cancers. Study overall: A mean age of roughly 60 years, range roughly 23 to 85, was recorded, and roughly 80% were male.

V was trimmed by 6 bases and J by 3 bases, leaving 14 bases between them. This CDR3 has 15 amino acids. Germline V gives CDR1 SEHNR, CDR2 FQNEAQ (reference sequence). Study-wide results and limits: CD4+ and CD8+ T cells in blood underwent clonal expansion by week 6 at 0.1 to 3.0 mg/kg. The average count of expanded clones was higher among CD8+ T cells than among CD4+.

No patient had autoimmune disease or received systemic immunosuppression. Data came from immunoSEQ multiplex PCR; TCRdb stores just in-frame clones and leaves some out. The sample has 40,000 or so clones, around 92% seen once. Worth noting for this clone: Its antigen is not identified.

Sequencing used CD4+ or CD8+ T cells sorted from blood, obtained in a trial of the OX40 agonist ivuxolimab. The clonotype was recovered from an adult with an advanced solid tumor such as melanoma, head and neck, liver or kidney cancer. The chain combines TRBV7-9 with TRBJ2-2; D remains ambiguous. CDR3 DNA: TGTGCCAGCAGTTCAGTCCGGCGCGACACCGGGGAGCTGTTTTTT. Its translation is CASSSVRRDTGELFF.